This TCR beta chain was documented in a study of technical replicates of blood from a few donors. The repertoire was sequenced with immunoSEQ multiplex PCR; TCRdb's copy has only in-frame clones and lacks some. The sample consists of more than 65,000 clones, just under 95% of them appearing once. The germline V and J ends were trimmed by 6 bases and 7 bases, with 15 bases remaining between them. CDR1 is MDHEN and CDR2 is SYDVKM in the germline V gene. This CDR3 has 13 residues. Sequenced: T cells isolated from PBMCs. The sequence came from a human donor in good health. The V gene is TRBV28, the J gene TRBJ1-2; unclear D gene. The CDR3 sequence is CASRKSLLRGYTF. CDR3 DNA sequence: TGTGCCAGCAGGAAGTCCCTTCTGCGTGGCTACACCTTC.